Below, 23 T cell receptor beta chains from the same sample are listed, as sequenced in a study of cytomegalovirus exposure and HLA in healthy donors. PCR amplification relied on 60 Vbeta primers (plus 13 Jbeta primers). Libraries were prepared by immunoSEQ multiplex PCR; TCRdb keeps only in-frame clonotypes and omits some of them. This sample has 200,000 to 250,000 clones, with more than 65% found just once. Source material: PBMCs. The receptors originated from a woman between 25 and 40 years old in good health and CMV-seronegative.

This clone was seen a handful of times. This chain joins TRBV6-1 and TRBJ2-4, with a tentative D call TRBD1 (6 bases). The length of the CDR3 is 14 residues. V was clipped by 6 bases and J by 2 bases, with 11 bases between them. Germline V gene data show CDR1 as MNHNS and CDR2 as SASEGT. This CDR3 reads CASSLQGTKNIQYF. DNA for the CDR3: TGTGCCAGCAGCCTCCAGGGGACCAAAAACATTCAGTACTTC.

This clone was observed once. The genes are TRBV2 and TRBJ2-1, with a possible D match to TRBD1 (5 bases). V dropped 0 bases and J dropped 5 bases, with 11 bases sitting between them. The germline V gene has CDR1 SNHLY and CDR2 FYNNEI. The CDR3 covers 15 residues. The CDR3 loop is CASSEAGQLNNEQFF. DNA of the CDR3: TGTGCCAGCAGTGAAGCGGGGCAGCTAAACAATGAGCAGTTCTTC.

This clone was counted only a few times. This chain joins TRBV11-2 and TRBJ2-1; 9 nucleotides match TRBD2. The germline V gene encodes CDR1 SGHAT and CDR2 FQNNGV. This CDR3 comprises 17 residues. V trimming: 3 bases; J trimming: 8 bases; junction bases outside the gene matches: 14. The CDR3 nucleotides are TGTGCCAGCAGCTTGGCCGGCGGCGGGAGGGCCGGCTATGAGCAGTTCTTC. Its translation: CASSLAGGGRAGYEQFF.

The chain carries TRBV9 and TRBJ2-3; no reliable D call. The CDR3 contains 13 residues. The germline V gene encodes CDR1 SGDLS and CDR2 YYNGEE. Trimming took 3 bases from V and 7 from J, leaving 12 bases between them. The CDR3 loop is CASSGRDSNTQYF. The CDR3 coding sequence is TGTGCCAGCAGCGGCCGCGATTCAAATACGCAGTATTTT.

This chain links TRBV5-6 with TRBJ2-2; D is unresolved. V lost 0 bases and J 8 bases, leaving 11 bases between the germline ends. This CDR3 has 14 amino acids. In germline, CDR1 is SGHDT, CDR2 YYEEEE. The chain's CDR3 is CASSLEPSIGELFF. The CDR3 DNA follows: TGTGCCAGCAGCTTGGAGCCCTCAATAGGGGAGCTGTTTTTT.

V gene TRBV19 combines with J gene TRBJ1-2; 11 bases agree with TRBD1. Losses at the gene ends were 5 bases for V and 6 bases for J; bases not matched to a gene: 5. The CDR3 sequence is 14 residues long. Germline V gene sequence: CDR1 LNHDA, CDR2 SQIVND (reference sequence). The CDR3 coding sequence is TGTGCCAGTAGTTCCTGGACAGGGGGCAATGGCTACACCTTC. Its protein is CASSSWTGGNGYTF.

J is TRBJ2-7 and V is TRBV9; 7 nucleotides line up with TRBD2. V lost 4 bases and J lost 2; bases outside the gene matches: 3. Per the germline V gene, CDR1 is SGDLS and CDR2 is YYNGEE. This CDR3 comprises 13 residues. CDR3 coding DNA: TGTGCCAGCAGCCCCGGGACTACCTACGAGCAGTACTTC. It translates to CASSPGTTYEQYF.

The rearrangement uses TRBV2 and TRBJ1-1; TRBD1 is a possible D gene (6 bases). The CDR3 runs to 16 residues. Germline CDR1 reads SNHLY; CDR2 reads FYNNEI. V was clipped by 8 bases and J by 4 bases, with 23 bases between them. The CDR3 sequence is CASGGSSRGLGTEAFF. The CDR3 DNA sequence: TGTGCCAGCGGGGGAAGCTCGCGGGGGCTAGGCACTGAAGCTTTCTTT.

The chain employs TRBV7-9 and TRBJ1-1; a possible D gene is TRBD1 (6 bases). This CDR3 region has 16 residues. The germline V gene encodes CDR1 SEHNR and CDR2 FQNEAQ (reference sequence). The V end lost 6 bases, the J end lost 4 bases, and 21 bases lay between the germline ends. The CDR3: CASSPPLGALGTEAFF. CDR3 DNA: TGTGCCAGCAGTCCACCACTGGGGGCTCTGGGCACTGAAGCTTTCTTT.

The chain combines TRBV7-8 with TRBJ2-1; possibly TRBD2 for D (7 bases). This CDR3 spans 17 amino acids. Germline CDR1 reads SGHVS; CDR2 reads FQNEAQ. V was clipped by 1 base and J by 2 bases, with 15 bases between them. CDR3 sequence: CASSLVSRGAPYNEQFF. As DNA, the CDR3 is TGTGCCAGCAGCTTAGTTAGTCGGGGGGCCCCCTACAATGAGCAGTTCTTC.

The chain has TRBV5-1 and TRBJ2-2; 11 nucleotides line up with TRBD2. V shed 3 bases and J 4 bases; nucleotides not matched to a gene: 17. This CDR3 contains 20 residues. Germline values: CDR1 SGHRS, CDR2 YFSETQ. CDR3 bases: TGCGCCAGCAGCTCGTGGACCGGGACTAGCGGCCGGAGTTCCACCGGGGAGCTGTTTTTT. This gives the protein CASSSWTGTSGRSSTGELFF.

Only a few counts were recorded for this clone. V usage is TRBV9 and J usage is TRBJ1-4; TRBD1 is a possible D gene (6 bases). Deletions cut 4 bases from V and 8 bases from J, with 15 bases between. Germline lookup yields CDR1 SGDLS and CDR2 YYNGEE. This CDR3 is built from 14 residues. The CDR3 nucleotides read TGTGCCAGCAGCCCAGGGGTCAGTCCAGAAAAACTGTTTTTT. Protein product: CASSPGVSPEKLFF.

The CDR3 DNA reads as TGTGCCAGCAGCTGGGGACTAGCGGGGGGATACAATGAGCAGTTCTTC. Translated, it gives CASSWGLAGGYNEQFF. The chain joins TRBV5-4 to TRBJ2-1, with 15 bases matching TRBD2. J was trimmed by 4 bases and V by 3 bases; bases with no gene match: 2. The CDR3 contains 16 residues. The germline gives CDR1 SGHNT, CDR2 YYREEE (reference sequence). The full variable domain, with the rest looked up from reference TRBV5-4 and TRBJ2-1, is ETGVTQSPTHLIKTRGQQVTLRCSSQSGHNTVSWYQQALGQGPQFIFQYYREEENGRGNFPPRFSGLQFPNYSSELNVNALELDDSALYLCASSWGLAGGYNEQFFGPGTRLTVL.

The CDR3 DNA sequence: TGTGCCAGCAGTTACTCCGGCGGGACGGTTGGCTACACCTTC. It codes for CASSYSGGTVGYTF. The chain has TRBV6-5 and TRBJ1-2, with a tentative D call TRBD1 (5 bases). Germline V CDR1 and CDR2: MNHEY, SVGAGI. V shed 0 bases and J shed 7 bases, with 12 bases lying between them. The CDR3 is 14 residues long.

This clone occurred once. The CDR3 DNA follows: TGCGCCAGCAGCCAGACAGGTTTTAACACCATATATTTT. This codes for CASSQTGFNTIYF. The chain combines TRBV4-1 with TRBJ1-3; tentative D call: TRBD1 (6 bases). This CDR3 has 13 amino acids. V lost 3 bases, J lost 7 bases, and 10 bases lay in between. Per the germline V gene, CDR1 is MGHRA and CDR2 is YSYEKL.

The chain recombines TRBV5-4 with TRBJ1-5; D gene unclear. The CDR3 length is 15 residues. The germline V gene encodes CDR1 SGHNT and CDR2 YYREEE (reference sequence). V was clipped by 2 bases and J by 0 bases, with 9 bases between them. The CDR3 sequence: CASSLSQYSNQPQHF. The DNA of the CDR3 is TGTGCCAGCAGCTTATCACAGTATAGCAATCAGCCCCAGCATTTT. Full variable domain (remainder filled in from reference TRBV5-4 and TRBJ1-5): ETGVTQSPTHLIKTRGQQVTLRCSSQSGHNTVSWYQQALGQGPQFIFQYYREEENGRGNFPPRFSGLQFPNYSSELNVNALELDDSALYLCASSLSQYSNQPQHFGDGTRLSIL.

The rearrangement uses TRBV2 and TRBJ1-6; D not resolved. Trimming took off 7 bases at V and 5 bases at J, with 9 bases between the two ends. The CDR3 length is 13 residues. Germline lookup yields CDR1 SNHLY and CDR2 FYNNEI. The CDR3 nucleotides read TGTGCCAGCACCGGAGGTCATAATTCACCCCTCCACTTT. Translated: CASTGGHNSPLHF.

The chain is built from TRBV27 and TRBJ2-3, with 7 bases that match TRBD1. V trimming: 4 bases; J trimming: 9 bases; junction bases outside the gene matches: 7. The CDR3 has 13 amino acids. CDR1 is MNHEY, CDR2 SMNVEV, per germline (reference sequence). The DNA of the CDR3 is TGTGCCAGCAGTTCAGGGGGAATAGAGACGCAGTATTTT. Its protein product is CASSSGGIETQYF.

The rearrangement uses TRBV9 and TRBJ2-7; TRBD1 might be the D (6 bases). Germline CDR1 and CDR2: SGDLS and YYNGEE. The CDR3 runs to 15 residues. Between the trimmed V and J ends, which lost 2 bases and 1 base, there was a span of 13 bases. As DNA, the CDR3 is TGTGCCAGCAGCGTTACGTACAGGGAATCCTACGAGCAGTACTTC. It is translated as CASSVTYRESYEQYF. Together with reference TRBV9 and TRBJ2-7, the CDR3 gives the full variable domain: DSGVTQTPKHLITATGQRVTLRCSPRSGDLSVYWYQQSLDQGLQFLIQYYNGEERAKGNILERFSAQQFPDLHSELNLSSLELGDSALYFCASSVTYRESYEQYFGPGTRLTVT.

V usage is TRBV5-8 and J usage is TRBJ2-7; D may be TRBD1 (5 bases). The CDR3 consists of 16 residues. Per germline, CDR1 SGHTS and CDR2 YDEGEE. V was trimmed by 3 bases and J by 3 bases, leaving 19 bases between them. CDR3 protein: CASSSYQDSKGYEQYF. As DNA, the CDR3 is TGTGCCAGCAGCTCATACCAAGACAGTAAAGGCTACGAGCAGTACTTC.

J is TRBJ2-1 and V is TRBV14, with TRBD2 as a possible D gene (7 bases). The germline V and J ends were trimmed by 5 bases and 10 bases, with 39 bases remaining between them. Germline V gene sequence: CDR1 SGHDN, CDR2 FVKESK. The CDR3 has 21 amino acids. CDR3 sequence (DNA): TGTGCCAGCAGCGAAACAACCAAAGGAGGGGGGGGTTTGAGAGAGAAGGGAGAGCAGTTCTTC. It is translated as CASSETTKGGGGLREKGEQFF. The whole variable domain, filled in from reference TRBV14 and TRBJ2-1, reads EAGVTQFPSHSVIEKGQTVTLRCDPISGHDNLYWYRRVMGKEIKFLLHFVKESKQDESGMPNNRFLAERTGGTYSTLKVQPAELEDSGVYFCASSETTKGGGGLREKGEQFFGPGTRLTVL.

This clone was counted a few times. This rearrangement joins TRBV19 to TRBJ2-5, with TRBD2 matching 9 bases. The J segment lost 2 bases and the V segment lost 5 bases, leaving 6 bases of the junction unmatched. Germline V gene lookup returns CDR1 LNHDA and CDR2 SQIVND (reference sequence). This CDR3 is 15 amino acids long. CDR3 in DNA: TGTGCCAGTAGTTCCTGGACTAGCGCGCAAGAGACCCAGTACTTC. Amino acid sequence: CASSSWTSAQETQYF.

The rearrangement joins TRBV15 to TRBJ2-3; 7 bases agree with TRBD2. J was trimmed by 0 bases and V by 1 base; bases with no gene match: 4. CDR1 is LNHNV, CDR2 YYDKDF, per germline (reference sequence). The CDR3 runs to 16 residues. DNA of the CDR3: TGTGCCACCAGCAGAGCTGATAGCGGGAGCACAGATACGCAGTATTTT. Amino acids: CATSRADSGSTDTQYF.